Sequencing of this T cell receptor beta chain was carried out in a study of Graves' ophthalmopathy and Graves' hyperthyroidism. Across the study: The authors defined stable hyperthyroidism as no ophthalmopathy within 18 months of follow-up. Study outcomes and limitations: Most thyroid-expanded clonotypes exceeding 0.001 frequency were also found in blood.

TCR beta CDR3 amplification used RNA transcripts. Second-round multiplex PCR came after a first-round RT-PCR that employed HTBI primers. A single record per CDR3 protein comes from TCRdb applying MiXCR to the multiplex PCR reads. Of around 1.1 million distinct CDR3 sequences listed, about two fifths are singletons. The CDR3 is 13 amino acids. After removal of 3 bases from V and 7 bases from J, the junction contained 6 bases not matched to a gene. CDR1 SGHKS and CDR2 YYEKEE come from the germline V gene (reference sequence). This clonotype was observed at least ten times. What it binds is not known. Clinical symptoms and serum thyroxine were used for diagnosis; TRAb, thyroid ultrasound and orbital computed tomography were also relied on.

The sample comprised peripheral blood or thyroid tissue (not recorded which). This clonotype was sampled from an adult man with Graves' hyperthyroidism. The chain is built from TRBV5-5 and TRBJ1-2; the match to TRBD1 covers 7 bases. CDR3 sequence (DNA): TGTGCCAGCAGCTACGGGACAGATAGTGGCTACACCTTC. Amino acids: CASSYGTDSGYTF.